This T cell receptor (beta chain) was found in a study of blood T cells in healthy people across ages (dated by TCRdb to about 2015). For context, the study as a whole: In model experiments, roughly one uniquely barcoded TCR beta cDNA molecule per two T cells was captured by template switching. Two additional independent replicas of 1 million unique cDNA reads from the same blood draw were analyzed for two donors (one aged 18 to 29 and one aged 80 or older). To avoid experimental bias, donors of different ages were distributed randomly across sequencing lanes. The donors were divided into four age groups: young (average approximately 16 years), middle-aged (over 35), aged (around 59) and long-lived (82). Age-related changes in TCR beta repertoire diversity were measured in the study by deep sequencing normalized with unique cDNA molecular identifiers. The investigation overall reported the following: Estimates of total diversity based on one million sequenced T cells were regarded as lower bounds and as underestimates. Observed TCR beta diversity correlated strongly with the percentage of naive T cells measured by flow cytometry. Donor CMV infection status was unknown, potentially confounding age-related changes in expanded clonotypes. Because profiling used bulk unsorted PBMCs, naive and antigen-experienced compartments could not be compared conclusively. Observed TCR beta diversity per million T cells fell roughly linearly with age, and a significant reduction was already apparent by age roughly 41. Compared with the aged group, the long-lived group had more naive CD4+ T cells, fewer expanded clones and increased TCR diversity, a pattern suggesting age selection.

The donors were roughly 39 Caucasian individuals from Russia, aged roughly 6 to 100 years, who were systemically healthy. Ten milliliters of peripheral blood were drawn from each donor into EDTA-treated Vacutainer tubes. PBMCs were isolated by Ficoll-Paque density-gradient centrifugation, with at least 6 million obtained per sample. Total RNA, at least 6 micrograms per sample, was extracted from PBMCs with Trizol reagent. For every donor, flow cytometry on a PBMC aliquot measured the percentage of naive CD45RAhigh/CD27high T cells. Library creation used 5' RACE. Data came from an Illumina HiSeq 2500. A second PCR of roughly 6 to 11 cycles was run with a J-beta primer mix and a sample-barcoded 5' primer. A template-switch 5' adaptor carrying 12 random nucleotides introduced a unique molecular identifier onto each TCR beta cDNA molecule. At least 2.5 million CDR3-containing paired-end reads were obtained from each sample. First-strand cDNA was synthesized from all RNA with the Mint cDNA synthesis kit, primed by a TRBC-specific oligonucleotide. Following uracil-DNA glycosylase treatment, all cDNA underwent a first 18-cycle PCR with the universal primers M1SS and BC2_uni_R. The authors' analysis ran thus. Each sample was normalized by randomly selecting 1 million high-quality reads, each carrying a distinct molecular identifier. Reads with shared molecular identifiers were discarded instead of being binned into consensus sequences. MiTCR, set to a Q25 quality threshold and the strictest error-elimination algorithm, was used for CDR3 identification, clonotype clustering and error correction. A nonparametric unseen species model with Euler transformation was used to estimate lower-bound total TCR beta diversity. TCRdb's own reprocessing of the public reads used fastp at Q25 and MiXCR and kept productive beta chains. Each CDR3 protein appears once, grouped with its most common genes and DNA. TCRdb's processing, not the authors', yielded these V and J calls. The table for this sample lists about 1.6 million distinct CDR3 sequences; 30% to 40% of them were counted only once. Roughly 12% of the sample is in the top ten clones.

This clonotype has just a few counts. Its antigen target is currently unknown. No quality values exist for individual bases; no much larger clone is one base distant. The sequencing input was blood. The clonotype originates from a woman aged 25 to 39 in good health.

The DNA sequence is as follows: TGCAGTGCTCGAGGACTTGGAAACATTCAGTACTTC. Translation gives CSARGLGNIQYF. The chain was built from TRBV20-1 and TRBJ2-4; a tentative D match to TRBD2 spans 5 bases. CDR1 and CDR2 (DFQATT, SNEGSKA) derive from the germline V gene (reference sequence). The CDR3 sequence holds 12 residues, the cysteine and phenylalanine included. Only CDR3 DNA is held: 36 bases, read in frame from base 1. V lost 5 bases and J lost 6 bases; the stretch between them is 11 bases long.